This T cell receptor beta chain stems from a study of shared clonotypes between healthy human individuals. Regarding the study as a whole: Naive CD4 clonotypes were shared across a few donors at about 5.3%.

A remark on this clone: Its antigen is not known.

CDR1 and CDR2 (germline): SNHLY, FYNNEI. The CDR3 contains 12 residues. Trimming cost V 6 bases and J 5 bases, with 7 bases left between them. Data came from immunoSEQ multiplex PCR; TCRdb stores just in-frame clones and leaves some out. The sample records approximately 980,000 clones, approximately 76% being singletons. The clonotype comes from a man aged 18 to 30 in good health. V gene TRBV2 combines with J gene TRBJ1-4, with D maybe TRBD1 (5 bases). Sequencing was done on a sample of memory CD4+ T cells sorted from blood. Subset indicated: CD45RA-negative fraction. CDR3 region: CASRRQNEKLFF. The CDR3 nucleotides are TGTGCCAGCAGGAGACAGAATGAAAAACTGTTTTTT.